This T cell receptor beta chain derives from a study of prognosis after radiotherapy for stage I lung cancer. With two-round multiplex PCR, TCR beta CDR3 sequences were amplified from genomic DNA. Primers (each specific to one TRBV or TRBJ gene) were used in first-round PCR. MiXCR, run by TCRdb on the multiplex PCR reads, gives a single entry per CDR3 protein. The sample lists over 8,500 distinct CDR3 sequences, 60% to 65% occurring once. Trimming cost V 3 bases and J 3 bases, with 12 bases left between them. This CDR3 comprises 15 residues. Germline V lookup: CDR1 SGHNT, CDR2 YENEEA. J is TRBJ2-1 and V is TRBV11-3; D ambiguous. The specimen was PBMCs, collected before or after stereotactic body radiation therapy (not recorded which). The TCR comes from a donor aged 50 or older with non-small cell lung cancer. The DNA of the CDR3 is TGTGCCAGCAGCTTTCGGAGCGCCGACTACAATGAGCAGTTCTTC. Amino acids: CASSFRSADYNEQFF.